These T cell receptor beta chains were read from a single sample in a study of T-cell memory formation after mild COVID-19. Via MiXCR, TCRdb re-called the 5' RACE reads, giving one row per CDR3 protein. Here the sample spans 140,000 to 150,000 distinct CDR3 sequences, roughly a quarter being singletons. Sequencing used PBMCs or a T cell subset sorted from them (not recorded which). The source of these receptors is an adult woman who had mild COVID-19 (a few samples of this study predate the infection). Cell type and time point are not known. Each CDR3 is given with its conserved first and last residue. The D gene is left open where the match is weak. Part of the rows lack a size; the others show once, few, many or a class for expanded clones.

j_call clone_size cdr3_length d_call v_call cdr3_aa cdr3_nt
TRBJ2-1 few 14 - TRBV19 CASSIVGVAGEQFF TGTGCCAGTAGTATAGTAGGGGTCGCGGGTGAGCAGTTCTTC
TRBJ2-7 few 15 - TRBV4-1 CASSASESVTREQYF TGCGCCAGCAGCGCTAGCGAATCGGTCACGAGGGAGCAGTACTTC
TRBJ2-3 - 15 TRBD2 TRBV27 CASRTSGGVTDTQYF TGTGCCAGCAGAACATCCGGGGGGGTCACAGATACGCAGTATTTT
TRBJ2-7 few 14 TRBD2 TRBV20-1 CSARAGLADYEQYF TGCAGTGCTAGAGCGGGACTAGCAGACTACGAGCAGTACTTC
TRBJ2-6 - 19 TRBD2 TRBV7-6 CASSLASSGESSGANVLTF TGTGCCAGCAGCTTAGCGTCTAGCGGGGAGAGCTCTGGGGCCAACGTCCTGACTTTC
TRBJ2-3 - 16 TRBD2 TRBV6-5 CASRTGLAGVSDTQYF TGTGCCAGCAGGACAGGGCTAGCGGGAGTGTCAGATACGCAGTATTTT
TRBJ2-1 - 13 TRBD1 TRBV4-1 CASSWTGAGEQFF TGCGCCAGCAGCTGGACAGGGGCCGGTGAGCAGTTCTTC
TRBJ2-7 - 15 - TRBV29-1 CSVADRGQPPYEQYF TGCAGCGTTGCAGATAGGGGACAACCACCCTACGAGCAGTACTTC
TRBJ2-7 - 14 - TRBV27 CASSLSGTTYEQYF TGTGCCAGCAGTTTATCGGGGACCACCTACGAGCAGTACTTC
TRBJ1-2 once 10 - TRBV2 CASRDFGYTF TGTGCCAGCAGGGACTTCGGCTACACCTTC
TRBJ2-2 few 17 - TRBV3-1 CASSPPWDKINTGELFF TGTGCCAGCAGCCCCCCCTGGGACAAAATTAACACCGGGGAGCTGTTTTTT
TRBJ2-1 few 14 TRBD1 TRBV12-3/TRBV12-4 CASSRTGGWDEQFF TGTGCCAGCAGCCGAACAGGGGGCTGGGATGAGCAGTTCTTC
TRBJ2-7 few 15 TRBD1 TRBV2 CASRKGDSVIYEQYF TGTGCCAGCCGCAAGGGGGACAGCGTAATCTACGAGCAGTACTTC
TRBJ2-5 - 18 TRBD2 TRBV5-5 CASSITASGGPLWETQYF TGTGCCAGCAGCATTACGGCTAGCGGGGGGCCCCTTTGGGAGACCCAGTACTTC
TRBJ1-2 - 15 - TRBV13 CASSPRGSPSRGYTF TGTGCCAGCAGCCCCCGAGGCAGCCCCTCCCGTGGCTACACCTTC
TRBJ1-4 few 14 TRBD1 TRBV5-1 CASSSGQGEEKLFF TGCGCCAGCAGCTCCGGACAGGGGGAGGAAAAACTGTTTTTT
TRBJ2-1 - 14 TRBD1 TRBV13 CASSYMTGVNEQFF TGTGCCAGCAGCTACATGACAGGGGTCAATGAGCAGTTCTTC
TRBJ2-7 few 14 TRBD1 TRBV24-1 CATSDKRQGYEQYF TGTGCCACCAGTGACAAGAGACAGGGGTACGAGCAGTACTTC
TRBJ1-1 few 13 - TRBV7-6 CASSLMSGAEAFF TGTGCCAGCAGCTTGATGTCGGGGGCTGAAGCTTTCTTT
TRBJ1-5 - 16 TRBD1 TRBV20-1 CSAPDNGQGARQPQHF TGCAGTGCCCCAGATAATGGACAGGGGGCCCGGCAGCCCCAGCATTTT
TRBJ2-3 few 19 TRBD2 TRBV25-1 CASSDRKGIAGPSTDTQYF TGTGCCAGCAGTGATAGGAAGGGTATAGCGGGGCCCTCCACAGATACGCAGTATTTT
TRBJ2-3 - 14 TRBD1 TRBV29-1 CSVVGQGRTDTQYF TGCAGCGTCGTCGGACAGGGCCGCACAGATACGCAGTATTTT
TRBJ2-3 few 14 - TRBV4-1 CASSTAEGTDTQYF TGCGCCAGCAGCACAGCAGAAGGAACAGATACGCAGTATTTT
TRBJ1-2 - 15 TRBD1 TRBV6-2/TRBV6-3 CASSYPGTGVYGYTF TGTGCCAGCAGTTACCCCGGGACAGGGGTCTATGGCTACACCTTC
TRBJ2-3 many 15 TRBD2 TRBV6-1 CASSRLAGEEDTQYF TGTGCCAGCAGTAGACTAGCGGGGGAAGAGGATACGCAGTATTTT
TRBJ2-3 - 15 TRBD2 TRBV5-1 CASSLGTMSTDTQYF TGCGCCAGCAGCCTTGGGACTATGAGCACAGATACGCAGTATTTT
TRBJ2-5 few 12 - TRBV11-2 CASSSGSETQYF TGTGCCAGCAGCTCCGGGTCGGAGACCCAGTACTTC